A selection of T cell receptor beta chains follows, all from one sample in a study of cytomegalovirus exposure and HLA in healthy donors. Clones were sequenced by immunoSEQ multiplex PCR, and TCRdb holds only the in-frame ones, with some missing. Here the sample spans 100,000 to 150,000 clones, roughly three quarters being singletons. Material for sequencing was PBMCs. The receptors come from a man younger than 40 in good health and CMV-seropositive. Both conserved end residues are part of each CDR3. D genes are given only for firm matches. Some rows mark clone size as missing; the rest say once, few, many or name a class of expanded clone.

>TRBD1|NA|TRBJ2-7|TRBV5-5
TGTGCCAGCAGCTTGGGGGACAGGGGAGGTCCACGATACTACGAGCAGTACTTC
CASSLGDRGGPRYYEQYF
>NA|NA|TRBJ2-5|TRBV11-2
TGTGCCAGCAGCCTCCAGGGGCGTGTCGAGACCCAGTACTTC
CASSLQGRVETQYF
>NA|NA|TRBJ1-6|TRBV11-3
TGTGCCAGCAGCTTAGTTCAGGGACCCCTCCACTTT
CASSLVQGPLHF
>TRBD2|NA|TRBJ2-1|TRBV27
TGTGCCAGCAGTTCCCTAGCAGCGGGAGGGGGAGCCTACAATGAGCAGTTCTTC
CASSSLAAGGGAYNEQFF
>NA|NA|TRBJ1-2|TRBV7-9
TGTGCCAGCAGCTTGGGCAGTATCTATGGCTACACCTTC
CASSLGSIYGYTF
>NA|NA|TRBJ2-3|TRBV21-1
TGTGCCAGCAGCAAAGCGCACAGGGGTCGGGGAGATACGCAGTATTTT
CASSKAHRGRGDTQYF
>NA|NA|TRBJ1-4|TRBV6-5
TGTGCCAGCAGGAGGACAGTTAATGAAAAACTGTTTTTT
CASRRTVNEKLFF
>TRBD2|NA|TRBJ2-1|TRBV19
TGTGCCAGTAGTACCGGGTTGGGACTAGCGGGAAAGGAGCAGTTCTTC
CASSTGLGLAGKEQFF
>TRBD1|NA|TRBJ1-5|TRBV16
TGTGCCAGCAGCCAGACAGGGGGAGGTAATCAGCCCCAGCATTTT
CASSQTGGGNQPQHF
>NA|once|TRBJ2-3|TRBV5-1
TGCGCCAGCATGGGGGCAACTAGGCCAGATACGCAGTATTTT
CASMGATRPDTQYF
>NA|once|TRBJ2-7|TRBV2
TGTGCCAGCGGGGTAGCGTCCTACGAGCAGTACTTC
CASGVASYEQYF
>NA|NA|TRBJ2-2|TRBV11-2
TGTGCCAGCAGCTTACCGGGAGTCGGTGGCGGGGAGCTGTTTTTT
CASSLPGVGGGELFF
>TRBD2|NA|TRBJ2-3|TRBV11-2
TGTGCCAGCAGCCCTCCGGGACTAGGGGCAGATACGCAGTATTTT
CASSPPGLGADTQYF
>NA|NA|TRBJ1-4|TRBV6-6
TGTGCCTCTAGAGACGCGGGGGTCTATAATGAAAAACTGTTTTTT
CASRDAGVYNEKLFF
>TRBD1|NA|TRBJ2-1|TRBV6-1
TGTGCCAGCAGTGAAAAGAGAGGGGGCACCCTCTCCTACAATGAGCAGTTCTTC
CASSEKRGGTLSYNEQFF
>NA|few|TRBJ2-5|TRBV5-1
TGCGCCAGCAGGACGGGTAAAGAGACCCAGTACTTC
CASRTGKETQYF
>NA|NA|TRBJ2-7|TRBV7-2
TGTGCCAGCAGCTTCCGGAGGATTGGGGGCCACCATCATTCCTACGAGCAGTACTTC
CASSFRRIGGHHHSYEQYF
>NA|NA|TRBJ2-3|TRBV5-5
TGTGCCAGCAGCTTGGGGGGCCAGGGGGATACGCAGTATTTT
CASSLGGQGDTQYF
>TRBD2|NA|TRBJ2-5|TRBV30
TGTGCCTGGAGTGTACTAGCGGGACAAGAGACCCAGTACTTC
CAWSVLAGQETQYF
>NA|NA|TRBJ2-1|TRBV5-4
TGTGCCAGCAGCTTGGACGGCTACAATGAGCAGTTCTTC
CASSLDGYNEQFF
>NA|once|TRBJ2-7|TRBV2
TGTGCCAGCAGTGAAGTGGTGGGAGTTCCCTACGAGCAGTACTTC
CASSEVVGVPYEQYF
>TRBD1|few|TRBJ1-2|TRBV27
TGTGCCAGCAGTGCGGACAGGGCTTTGAATGGCTACACCTTC
CASSADRALNGYTF
>TRBD1|NA|TRBJ1-2|TRBV7-9
TGTGCCAGCAGCCCCGGGACAGAGATTAACTATGGCTACACCTTC
CASSPGTEINYGYTF
>TRBD1|NA|TRBJ2-7|TRBV2
TGTGCCAGCAGTGAGACAGGGCGCGATTACGAGCAGTACTTC
CASSETGRDYEQYF
>NA|NA|TRBJ1-5|TRBV27
TGTGGTTCAGGGGCGGATGGGAATCAGCCCCAGCATTTT
CGSGADGNQPQHF
>TRBD1|NA|TRBJ2-1|TRBV19
TGTGCCAGTAGTATTTCGACAGGGGGCCACAATGAGCAGTTCTTC
CASSISTGGHNEQFF
>NA|NA|TRBJ2-6|TRBV10-3
TGTGCCATCAGTCTTCGGGGGGCTTCCGGGGCCAACGTCCTGACTTTC
CAISLRGASGANVLTF
>NA|NA|TRBJ2-5|TRBV7-7
TGTGCTAGCAGCTTTGGAGTCGGCAGACAAGAGACCCAGTACTTC
CASSFGVGRQETQYF
>TRBD2|NA|TRBJ2-1|TRBV5-1
TGCGCCAGCTGTGGGGGGGAACCAAAGAATGAGCAGTTCTTC
CASCGGEPKNEQFF
>NA|few|TRBJ1-5|TRBV11-2
TGTGCCAGCAGCTTAGAGGTAGGCAATCAGCCCCAGCATTTT
CASSLEVGNQPQHF
>TRBD2|NA|TRBJ2-3|TRBV29-1
TGCAGCGTGGGGGGGGTATCGCTGGGCACAGATACGCAGTATTTT
CSVGGVSLGTDTQYF
>NA|NA|TRBJ1-2|TRBV7-9
TGTGCCAGCAGCTTAGGCGGGTTACCTAACTATGGCTACACCTTC
CASSLGGLPNYGYTF
>NA|NA|TRBJ1-2|TRBV20-1
TGCAGTGCGTCGGAGGGCTATGGCTACACCTTC
CSASEGYGYTF
>NA|NA|TRBJ1-4|TRBV19
TGTGCCAGTCTTGGACAAATTAATGAAAAACTGTTTTTT
CASLGQINEKLFF
>NA|NA|TRBJ2-1|TRBV30
TGTGCCTGGAGTGACAGGGATGAGCAGTTCTTC
CAWSDRDEQFF
>NA|once|TRBJ2-4|TRBV4-2
TGTGCCAGCAGCCCTTCTAAGGGGCTCGCTCCGGTAAACATTCAGTACTTC
CASSPSKGLAPVNIQYF
>TRBD1|NA|TRBJ2-7|TRBV15
TGTGCCACCAGCAGACATCCCCGGACAGGGGAGTTCTACGAGCAGTACTTC
CATSRHPRTGEFYEQYF
>NA|NA|TRBJ1-3|TRBV7-9
TGTGCCAGCAGCTTTGCAGATACTGGAAACACCATATATTTT
CASSFADTGNTIYF
>TRBD1|NA|TRBJ1-1|TRBV7-9
TGTGCCAGCAGCCTGACAGGGATGAACACTGAAGCTTTCTTT
CASSLTGMNTEAFF
>NA|few|TRBJ1-5|TRBV29-1
TGCAGCGTTGGGACAGAGAAGCAGCCCCAGCATTTT
CSVGTEKQPQHF
>TRBD2|NA|TRBJ2-7|TRBV19
TGTGCCAGTAGTGGGACTAGCGGCTCCTACGAGCAGTACTTC
CASSGTSGSYEQYF
>TRBD2|NA|TRBJ2-5|TRBV7-2
TGTGCCAGCAGCCCCCAGCGGGAACTAGCTGAGACCCAGTACTTC
CASSPQRELAETQYF
>TRBD1|NA|TRBJ1-2|TRBV7-2
TGTGCCAGCAGCTTAGGAGGGGGCGGCTACTATGGCTACACCTTC
CASSLGGGGYYGYTF
>NA|NA|TRBJ2-7|TRBV30
TGTGCCTGGAGTGGACAGTATATGGAGCAGTACTTC
CAWSGQYMEQYF
>NA|NA|TRBJ1-1|TRBV25-1
TGTGCCAGCAGTGTGCGGGGGAATATGTGGAACACTGAAGCTTTCTTT
CASSVRGNMWNTEAFF
>TRBD1|NA|TRBJ1-5|TRBV28
TGTGCCAGCACTGGGGGGCAGGGGGACAATCAGCCCCAGCATTTT
CASTGGQGDNQPQHF
>TRBD2|NA|TRBJ2-1|TRBV19
TGTGCCAGTACGGGACTAGCGGGAGATGAGCAGTTCTTC
CASTGLAGDEQFF
>NA|NA|TRBJ2-7|TRBV10-3
TGTGCCATCAGTGGGACAGACTACGAGCAGTACTTC
CAISGTDYEQYF
>NA|NA|TRBJ2-7|TRBV2
TGTGCCAGCAGTGGGCAGGTGATCTACGAGCAGTACTTC
CASSGQVIYEQYF
>TRBD1|NA|TRBJ1-5|TRBV10-3
TGTGCCATCGGAGGACAGGGTCATCAGCCCCAGCATTTT
CAIGGQGHQPQHF
>TRBD2|few|TRBJ2-5|TRBV14
TGTGCCAGCAGGGGTCGACTAGCGGGAGAGACCCAGTACTTC
CASRGRLAGETQYF
>TRBD2|NA|TRBJ2-1|TRBV9
TGTGCCAGCAGCACCGGGACTAGCAGATACAATGAGCAGTTCTTC
CASSTGTSRYNEQFF
>NA|NA|TRBJ1-3|TRBV30
TGTGCCTGGGACAGGAACTCTGGAAACACCATATATTTT
CAWDRNSGNTIYF
>TRBD2|few|TRBJ2-3|TRBV27
TGTGCCAGCAGGGACTCGGGGCTCGGACTAGCAGTTCGCGATACGCAGTATTTT
CASRDSGLGLAVRDTQYF